The sequence of this T cell receptor (beta chain) was determined in a study of blood T cell repertoires in COVID-19. Study context: PBMCs, B-cell-depleted T cells, or T cells provided the cDNA or gDNA that made up the material.

In germline, CDR1 is GTSNPN, CDR2 SVGIG (reference sequence). The CDR3 runs 16 residues. Trimming stripped 5 bases from V and 2 bases from J, with 22 bases between. The assay was immunoSEQ multiplex PCR, and TCRdb's table has in-frame clones only and misses some. The sample lists about 120,000 clones, roughly 79% seen once, with about 10% in the top ten. The source of this sequence is a human donor in a cohort sampled during active COVID-19. J is TRBJ2-7 and V is TRBV30; TRBD1 might be the D (5 bases). The sample was peripheral blood. The CDR3 nucleotides are TGTGCCTGGTCGCCACCCAGGGTACAGTCAGCCTACGAGCAGTACTTC. Translated: CAWSPPRVQSAYEQYF.